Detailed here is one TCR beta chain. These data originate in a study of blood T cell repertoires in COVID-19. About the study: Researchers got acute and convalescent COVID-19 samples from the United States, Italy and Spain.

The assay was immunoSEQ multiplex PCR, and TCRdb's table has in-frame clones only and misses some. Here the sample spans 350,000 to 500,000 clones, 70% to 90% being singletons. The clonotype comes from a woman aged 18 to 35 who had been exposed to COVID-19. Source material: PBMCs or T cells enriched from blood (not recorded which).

CDR3 protein: CASTPGGITEAFF. In nucleotides, the CDR3 is TGTGCCAGCACCCCCGGGGGTATCACTGAAGCTTTCTTT. The chain has TRBV12-3 or TRBV12-4 and TRBJ1-1; TRBD1 might be the D (5 bases). This CDR3 contains 13 residues. The V end lost 7 bases, the J end lost 4 bases, and 13 bases lay between the germline ends.